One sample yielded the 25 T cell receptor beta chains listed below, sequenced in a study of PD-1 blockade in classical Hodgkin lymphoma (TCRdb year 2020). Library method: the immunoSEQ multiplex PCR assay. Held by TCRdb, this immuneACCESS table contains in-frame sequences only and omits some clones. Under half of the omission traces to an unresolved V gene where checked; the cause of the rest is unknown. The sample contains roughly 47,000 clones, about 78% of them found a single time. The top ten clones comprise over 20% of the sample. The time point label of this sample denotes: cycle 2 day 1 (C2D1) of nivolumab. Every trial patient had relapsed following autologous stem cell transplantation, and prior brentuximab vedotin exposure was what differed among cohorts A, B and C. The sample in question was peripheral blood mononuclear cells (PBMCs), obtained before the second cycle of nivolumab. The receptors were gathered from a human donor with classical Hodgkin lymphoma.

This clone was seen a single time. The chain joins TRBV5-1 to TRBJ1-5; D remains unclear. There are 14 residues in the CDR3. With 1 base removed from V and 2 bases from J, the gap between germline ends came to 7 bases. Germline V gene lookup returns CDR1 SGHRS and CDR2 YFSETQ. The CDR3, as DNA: TGCGCCAGCAGCTTGACTGGGGGCAATCAGCCCCAGCATTTT. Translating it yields CASSLTGGNQPQHF.

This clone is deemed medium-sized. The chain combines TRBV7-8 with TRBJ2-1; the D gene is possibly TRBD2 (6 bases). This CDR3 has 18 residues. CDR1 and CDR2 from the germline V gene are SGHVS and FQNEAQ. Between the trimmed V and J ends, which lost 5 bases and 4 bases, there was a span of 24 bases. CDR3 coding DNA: TGTGCCAGCAGCCACCGGCGTCCGGGAGATAGCGAATACAATGAGCAGTTCTTC. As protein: CASSHRRPGDSEYNEQFF.

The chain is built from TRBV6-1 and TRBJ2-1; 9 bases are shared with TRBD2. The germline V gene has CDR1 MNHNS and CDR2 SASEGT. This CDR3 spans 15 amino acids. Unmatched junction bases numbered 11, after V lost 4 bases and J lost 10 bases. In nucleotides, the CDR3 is TGTGCCAGCAGTGCCTTAGGCGGGGGGGCAGGAGAGCAGTTCTTC. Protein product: CASSALGGGAGEQFF.

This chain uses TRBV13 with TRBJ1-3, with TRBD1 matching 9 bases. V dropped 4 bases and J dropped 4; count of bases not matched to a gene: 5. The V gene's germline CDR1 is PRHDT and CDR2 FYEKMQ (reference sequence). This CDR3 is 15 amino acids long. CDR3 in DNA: TGTGCCAGCAGCTCACAGGGGGCAGGAGGAAACACCATATATTTT. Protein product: CASSSQGAGGNTIYF.

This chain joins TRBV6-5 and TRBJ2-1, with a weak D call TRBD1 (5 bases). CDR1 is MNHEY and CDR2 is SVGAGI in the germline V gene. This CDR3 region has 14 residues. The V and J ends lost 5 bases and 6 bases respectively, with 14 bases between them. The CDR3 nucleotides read TGTGCCAGCAGTGAATTTATGCAGGGCAATGAGCAGTTCTTC. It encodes CASSEFMQGNEQFF.

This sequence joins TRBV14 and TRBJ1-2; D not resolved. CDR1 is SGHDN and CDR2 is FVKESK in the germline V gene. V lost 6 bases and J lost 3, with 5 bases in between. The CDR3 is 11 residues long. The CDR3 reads CASRSDYGYTF. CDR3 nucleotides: TGTGCCAGCAGATCGGACTATGGCTACACCTTC.

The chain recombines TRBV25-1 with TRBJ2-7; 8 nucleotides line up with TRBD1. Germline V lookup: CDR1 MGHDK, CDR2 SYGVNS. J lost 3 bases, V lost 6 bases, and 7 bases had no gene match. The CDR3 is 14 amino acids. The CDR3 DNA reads TGTGCCAGCAGCAAGACAGGGGAAAGCTACGAGCAGTACTTC. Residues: CASSKTGESYEQYF.

As DNA, the CDR3 is TGTGCCACCAGCAGAGATAAGGGACTGTACAATGAGCAGTTCTTC. It is translated as CATSRDKGLYNEQFF. The rearrangement joins TRBV15 to TRBJ2-1; tentatively, D is TRBD2 (6 bases). Trimming shortened V by 0 bases and J by 4 bases, and 10 bases separated the two germline ends. This CDR3 has 15 residues. Germline-derived CDR1 and CDR2 are LNHNV and YYDKDF (reference sequence). Full variable domain (remainder filled in from reference TRBV15 and TRBJ2-1): DAMVIQNPRYQVTQFGKPVTLSCSQTLNHNVMYWYQQKSSQAPKLLFHYYDKDFNNEADTPDNFQSRRPNTSFCFLDIRSPGLGDTAMYLCATSRDKGLYNEQFFGPGTRLTVL.

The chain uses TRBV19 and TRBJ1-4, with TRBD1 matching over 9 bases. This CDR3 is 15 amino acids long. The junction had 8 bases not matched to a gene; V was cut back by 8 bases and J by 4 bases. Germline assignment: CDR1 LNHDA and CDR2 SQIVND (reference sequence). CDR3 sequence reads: CASWQPGQGNEKLFF. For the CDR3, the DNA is TGTGCCAGTTGGCAACCGGGACAGGGTAATGAAAAACTGTTTTTT.

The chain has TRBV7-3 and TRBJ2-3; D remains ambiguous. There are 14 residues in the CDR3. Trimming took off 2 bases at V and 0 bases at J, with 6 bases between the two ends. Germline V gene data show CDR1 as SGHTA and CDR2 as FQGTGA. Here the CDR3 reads CASSLAASTDTQYF. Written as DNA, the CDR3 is TGTGCCAGCAGCTTAGCGGCTAGCACAGATACGCAGTATTTT.

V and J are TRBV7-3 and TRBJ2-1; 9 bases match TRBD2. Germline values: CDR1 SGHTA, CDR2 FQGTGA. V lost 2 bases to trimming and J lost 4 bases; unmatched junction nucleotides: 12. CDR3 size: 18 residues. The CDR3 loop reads CASSLGLSLAGLYNEQFF. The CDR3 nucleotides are TGTGCCAGCAGCTTAGGTCTCTCGCTAGCGGGATTATACAATGAGCAGTTCTTC.

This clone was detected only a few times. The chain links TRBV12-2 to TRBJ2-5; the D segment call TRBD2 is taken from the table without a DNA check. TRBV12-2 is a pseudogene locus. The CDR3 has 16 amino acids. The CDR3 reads CASRSALAAAQETQYF. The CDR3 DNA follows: TGTGCAAGTCGCTCTGCCCTAGCGGCCGCCCAAGAGACCCAGTACTTC.

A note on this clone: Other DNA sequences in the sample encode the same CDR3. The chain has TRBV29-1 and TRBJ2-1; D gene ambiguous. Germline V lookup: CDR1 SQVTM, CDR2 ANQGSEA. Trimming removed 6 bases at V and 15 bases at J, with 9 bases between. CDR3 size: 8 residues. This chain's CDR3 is CSVPAGFF. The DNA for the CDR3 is TGCAGCGTCCCCGCAGGGTTCTTC.

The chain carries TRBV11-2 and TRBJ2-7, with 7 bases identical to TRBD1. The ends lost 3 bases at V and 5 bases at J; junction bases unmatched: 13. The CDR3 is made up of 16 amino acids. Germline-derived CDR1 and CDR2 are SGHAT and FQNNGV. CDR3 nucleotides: TGTGCCAGCAGCTTGGGCCGAGGGGGCCCGGGGCACGAGCAGTACTTC. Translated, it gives CASSLGRGGPGHEQYF.

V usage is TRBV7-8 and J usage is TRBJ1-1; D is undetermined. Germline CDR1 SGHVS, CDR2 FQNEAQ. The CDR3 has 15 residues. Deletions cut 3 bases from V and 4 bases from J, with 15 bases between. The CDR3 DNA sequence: TGTGCCAGCAGCTTCAACCCCCCAGGAGGCACTGAAGCTTTCTTT. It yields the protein CASSFNPPGGTEAFF.

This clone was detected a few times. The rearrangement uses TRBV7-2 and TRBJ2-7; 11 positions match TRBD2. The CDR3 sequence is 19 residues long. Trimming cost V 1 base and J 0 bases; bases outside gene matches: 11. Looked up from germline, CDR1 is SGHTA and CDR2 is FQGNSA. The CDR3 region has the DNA TGTGCCAGCAGCTTAGTGGGGCTAGCGGGGGGATTTTTCTCCTACGAGCAGTACTTC. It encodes CASSLVGLAGGFFSYEQYF.

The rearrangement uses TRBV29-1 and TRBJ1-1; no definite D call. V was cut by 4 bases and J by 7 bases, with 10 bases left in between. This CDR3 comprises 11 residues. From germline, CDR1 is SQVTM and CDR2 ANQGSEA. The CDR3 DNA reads TGCAGCGTTGGGTCGTGGGATGAAGCTTTCTTT. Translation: CSVGSWDEAFF.

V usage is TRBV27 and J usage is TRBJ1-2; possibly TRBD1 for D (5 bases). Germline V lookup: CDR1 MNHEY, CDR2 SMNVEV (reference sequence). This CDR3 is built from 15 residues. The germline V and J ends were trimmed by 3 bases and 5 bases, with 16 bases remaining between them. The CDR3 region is CASSFSQGIGYGYTF. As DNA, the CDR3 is TGTGCCAGCAGTTTTTCCCAGGGAATAGGATATGGCTACACCTTC.

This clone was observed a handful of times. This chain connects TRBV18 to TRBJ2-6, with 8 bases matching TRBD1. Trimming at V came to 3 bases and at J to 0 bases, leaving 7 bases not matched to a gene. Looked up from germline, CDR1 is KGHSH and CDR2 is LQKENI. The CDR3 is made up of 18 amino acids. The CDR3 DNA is TGTGCCAGCTCACCGCGCGGACAGGGAAACTCTGGGGCCAACGTCCTGACTTTC. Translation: CASSPRGQGNSGANVLTF.

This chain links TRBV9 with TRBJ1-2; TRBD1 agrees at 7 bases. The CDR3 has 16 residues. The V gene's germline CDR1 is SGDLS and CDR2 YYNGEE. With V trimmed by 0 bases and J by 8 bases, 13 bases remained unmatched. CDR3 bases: TGTGCCAGCAGCGTAGAAATTACAGGGGCGCGAGGCGGCTACACCTTC. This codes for CASSVEITGARGGYTF.

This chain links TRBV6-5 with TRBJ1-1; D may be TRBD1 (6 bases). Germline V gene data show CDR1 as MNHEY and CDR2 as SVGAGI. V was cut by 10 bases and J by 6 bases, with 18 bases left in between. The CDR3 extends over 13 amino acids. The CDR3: CAMRNRVSAEAFF. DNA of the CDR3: TGTGCCATGAGAAACAGGGTCTCCGCTGAAGCTTTCTTT.

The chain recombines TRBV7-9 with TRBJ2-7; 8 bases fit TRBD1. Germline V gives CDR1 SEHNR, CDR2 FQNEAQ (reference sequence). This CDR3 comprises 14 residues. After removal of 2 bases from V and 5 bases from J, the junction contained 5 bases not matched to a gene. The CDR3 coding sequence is TGTGCCAGCAGCTTATCGGACAGGGACCACGAGCAGTACTTC. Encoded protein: CASSLSDRDHEQYF.

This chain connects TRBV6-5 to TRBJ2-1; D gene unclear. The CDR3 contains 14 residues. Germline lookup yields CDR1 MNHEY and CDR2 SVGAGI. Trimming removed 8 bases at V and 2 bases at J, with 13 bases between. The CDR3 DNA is TGTGCCAGCGGTAGTCCCGCTACCTACAATGAGCAGTTCTTC. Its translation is CASGSPATYNEQFF.

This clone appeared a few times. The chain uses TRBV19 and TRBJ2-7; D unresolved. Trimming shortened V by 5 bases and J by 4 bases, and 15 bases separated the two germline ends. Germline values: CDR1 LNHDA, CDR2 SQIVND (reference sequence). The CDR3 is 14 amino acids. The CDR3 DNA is TGTGCCAGTAGTCCCTCCCGCGGCCAATACGAGCAGTACTTC. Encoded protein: CASSPSRGQYEQYF.

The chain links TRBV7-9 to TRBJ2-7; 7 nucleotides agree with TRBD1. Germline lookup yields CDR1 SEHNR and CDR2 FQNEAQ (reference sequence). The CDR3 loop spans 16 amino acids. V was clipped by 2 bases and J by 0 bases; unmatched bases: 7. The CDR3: CASSLTTGNSSYEQYF. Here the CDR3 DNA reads TGTGCCAGCAGCTTAACGACAGGGAACAGCTCCTACGAGCAGTACTTC.